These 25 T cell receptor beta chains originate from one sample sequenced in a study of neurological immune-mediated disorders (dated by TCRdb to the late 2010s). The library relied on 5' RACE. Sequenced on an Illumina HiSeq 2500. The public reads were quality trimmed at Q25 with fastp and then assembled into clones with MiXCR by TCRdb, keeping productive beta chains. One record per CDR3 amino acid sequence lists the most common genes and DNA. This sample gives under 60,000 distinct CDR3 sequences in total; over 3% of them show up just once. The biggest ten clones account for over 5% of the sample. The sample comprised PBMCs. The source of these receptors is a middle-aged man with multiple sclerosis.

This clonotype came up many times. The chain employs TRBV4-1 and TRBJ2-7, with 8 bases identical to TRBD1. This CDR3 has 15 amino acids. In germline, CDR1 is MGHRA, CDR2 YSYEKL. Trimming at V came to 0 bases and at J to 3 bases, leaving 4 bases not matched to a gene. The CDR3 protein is CASSQDPDRVYEQYF. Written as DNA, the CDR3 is TGCGCCAGCAGCCAAGATCCGGACAGGGTCTACGAGCAGTACTTC.

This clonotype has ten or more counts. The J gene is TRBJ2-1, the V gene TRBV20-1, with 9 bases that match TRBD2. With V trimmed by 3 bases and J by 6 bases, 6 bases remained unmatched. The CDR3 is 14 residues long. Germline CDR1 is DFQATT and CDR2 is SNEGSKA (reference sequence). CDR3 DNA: TGCAGTGCTAGGGCTAGCGGGAAGGGCAATGAGCAGTTCTTC. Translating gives CSARASGKGNEQFF.

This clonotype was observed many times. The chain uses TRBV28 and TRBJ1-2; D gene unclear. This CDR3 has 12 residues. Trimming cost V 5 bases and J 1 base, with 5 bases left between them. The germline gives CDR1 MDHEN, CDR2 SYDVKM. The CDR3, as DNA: TGTGCCAGCAGTGAGGGTAACTATGGCTACACCTTC. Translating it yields CASSEGNYGYTF.

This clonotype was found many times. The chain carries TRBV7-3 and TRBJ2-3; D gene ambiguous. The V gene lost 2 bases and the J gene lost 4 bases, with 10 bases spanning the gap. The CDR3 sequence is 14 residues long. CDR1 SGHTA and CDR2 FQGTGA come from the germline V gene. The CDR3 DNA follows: TGTGCCAGCAGCTTATTCCCCCAGGCAGATACGCAGTATTTT. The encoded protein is CASSLFPQADTQYF.

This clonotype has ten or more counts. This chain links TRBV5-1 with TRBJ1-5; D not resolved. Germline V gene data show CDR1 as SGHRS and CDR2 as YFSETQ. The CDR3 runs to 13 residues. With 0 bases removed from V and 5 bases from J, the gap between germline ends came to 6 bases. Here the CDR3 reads CASSLGRDQPQHF. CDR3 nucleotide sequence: TGCGCCAGCAGCTTGGGCAGAGATCAGCCCCAGCATTTT.

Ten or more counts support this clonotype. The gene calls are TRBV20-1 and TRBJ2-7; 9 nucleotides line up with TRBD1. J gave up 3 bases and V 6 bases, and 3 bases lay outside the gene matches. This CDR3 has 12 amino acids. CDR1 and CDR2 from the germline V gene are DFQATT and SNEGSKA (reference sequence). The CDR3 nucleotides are TGCAGTGCCGGGACAGGGAACTACGAGCAGTACTTC. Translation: CSAGTGNYEQYF.

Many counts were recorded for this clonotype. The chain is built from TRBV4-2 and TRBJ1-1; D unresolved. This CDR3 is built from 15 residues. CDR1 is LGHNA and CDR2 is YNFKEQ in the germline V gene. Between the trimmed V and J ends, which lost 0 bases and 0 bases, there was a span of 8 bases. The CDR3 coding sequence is TGTGCCAGCAGCCAAGATCAACACCTGAACACTGAAGCTTTCTTT. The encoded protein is CASSQDQHLNTEAFF.

CDR3 loop: CASSGYRDQGQPQHF. The CDR3 nucleotides are TGTGCCAGCTCAGGATACAGGGACCAGGGTCAGCCCCAGCATTTT. The chain uses TRBV18 and TRBJ1-5; maybe TRBD1 (6 bases). Trimming cost V 5 bases and J 6 bases, with 17 bases left between them. From germline, CDR1 is KGHSH and CDR2 LQKENI. The CDR3 is 15 amino acids.

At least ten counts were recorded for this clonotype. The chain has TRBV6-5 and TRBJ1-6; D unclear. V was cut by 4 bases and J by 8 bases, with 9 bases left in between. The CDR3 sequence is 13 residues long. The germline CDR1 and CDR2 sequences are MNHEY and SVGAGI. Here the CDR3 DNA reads TGTGCCAGCAGTTCAGAGGAGTATTCACCCCTCCACTTT. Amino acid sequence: CASSSEEYSPLHF.

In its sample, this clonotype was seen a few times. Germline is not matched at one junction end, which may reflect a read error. CDR3 coding DNA: TGCAGTGCTAGAGTGAGCAGGGCAGATCAGCCCCAGAATTTT. Its translation is CSARVSRADQPQNF. The chain links TRBV20-1 to TRBJ1-5; the D gene is possibly TRBD1 (5 bases). The germline V gene encodes CDR1 DFQATT and CDR2 SNEGSKA (reference sequence). The CDR3 is 14 amino acids.

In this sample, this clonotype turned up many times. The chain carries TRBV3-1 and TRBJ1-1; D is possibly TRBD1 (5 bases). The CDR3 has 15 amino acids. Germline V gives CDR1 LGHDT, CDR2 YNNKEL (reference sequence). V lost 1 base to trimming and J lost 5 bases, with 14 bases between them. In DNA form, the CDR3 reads TGTGCCAGCAGCCAAGGGTTCGGGGGAGGTACTGAAGCTTTCTTT. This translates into CASSQGFGGGTEAFF.

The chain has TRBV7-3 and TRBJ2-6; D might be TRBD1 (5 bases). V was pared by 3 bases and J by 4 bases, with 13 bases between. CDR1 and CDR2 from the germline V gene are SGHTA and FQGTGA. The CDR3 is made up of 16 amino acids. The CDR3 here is CASSFAGPPGANVLTF. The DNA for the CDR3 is TGTGCCAGCAGCTTTGCAGGGCCCCCCGGGGCCAACGTCCTGACTTTC.

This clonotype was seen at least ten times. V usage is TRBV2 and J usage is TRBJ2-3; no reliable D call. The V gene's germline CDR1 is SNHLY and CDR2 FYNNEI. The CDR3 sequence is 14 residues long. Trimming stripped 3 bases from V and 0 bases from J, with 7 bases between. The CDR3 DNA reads TGTGCCAGCAGTGATGGGTTTAGCACAGATACGCAGTATTTT. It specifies CASSDGFSTDTQYF.

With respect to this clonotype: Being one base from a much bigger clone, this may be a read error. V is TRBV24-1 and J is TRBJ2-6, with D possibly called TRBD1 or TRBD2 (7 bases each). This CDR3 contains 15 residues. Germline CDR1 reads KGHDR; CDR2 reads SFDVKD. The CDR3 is CATSDPPGGAKVLTF. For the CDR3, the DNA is TGTGCCACCAGTGATCCCCCAGGGGGGGCCAAAGTCCTGACTTTC.

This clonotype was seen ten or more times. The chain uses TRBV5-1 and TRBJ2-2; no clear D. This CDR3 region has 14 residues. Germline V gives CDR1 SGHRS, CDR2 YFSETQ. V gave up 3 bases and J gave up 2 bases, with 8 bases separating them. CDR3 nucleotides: TGCGCCAGCAGCTCAGGTCACAACACCGGGGAGCTGTTTTTT. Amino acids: CASSSGHNTGELFF.

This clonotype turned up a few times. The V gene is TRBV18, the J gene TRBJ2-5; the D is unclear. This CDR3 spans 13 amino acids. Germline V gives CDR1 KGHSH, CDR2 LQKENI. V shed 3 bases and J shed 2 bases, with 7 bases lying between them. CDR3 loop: CASSPIPQETQYF. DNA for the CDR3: TGTGCCAGCTCACCCATTCCGCAAGAGACCCAGTACTTC.

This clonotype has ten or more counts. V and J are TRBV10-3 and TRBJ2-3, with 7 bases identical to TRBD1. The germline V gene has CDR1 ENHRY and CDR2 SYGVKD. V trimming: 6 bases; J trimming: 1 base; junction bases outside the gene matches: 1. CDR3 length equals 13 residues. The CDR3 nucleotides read TGTGCCATCAGAGGACAGGGCACAGATACGCAGTATTTT. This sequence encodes CAIRGQGTDTQYF.

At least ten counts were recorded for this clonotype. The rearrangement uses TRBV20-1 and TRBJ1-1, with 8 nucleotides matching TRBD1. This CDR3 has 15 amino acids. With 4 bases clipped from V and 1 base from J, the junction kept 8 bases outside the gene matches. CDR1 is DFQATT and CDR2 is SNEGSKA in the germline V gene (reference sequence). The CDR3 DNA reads TGCAGTGCTACGCATTCGGACAGGGAGAACACTGAAGCTTTCTTT. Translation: CSATHSDRENTEAFF.

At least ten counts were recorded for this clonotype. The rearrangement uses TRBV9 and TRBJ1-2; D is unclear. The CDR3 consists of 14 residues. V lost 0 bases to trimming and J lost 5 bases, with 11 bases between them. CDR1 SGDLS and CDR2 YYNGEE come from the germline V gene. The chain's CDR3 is CASSVGGTLYGYTF. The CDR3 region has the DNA TGTGCCAGCAGCGTAGGAGGAACACTATATGGCTACACCTTC.

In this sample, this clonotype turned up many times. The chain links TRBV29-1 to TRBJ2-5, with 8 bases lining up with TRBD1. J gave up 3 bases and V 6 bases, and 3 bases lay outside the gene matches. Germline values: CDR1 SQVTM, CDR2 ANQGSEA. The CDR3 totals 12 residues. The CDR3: CSVNRGKETQYF. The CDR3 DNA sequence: TGCAGCGTCAACAGGGGGAAAGAGACCCAGTACTTC.

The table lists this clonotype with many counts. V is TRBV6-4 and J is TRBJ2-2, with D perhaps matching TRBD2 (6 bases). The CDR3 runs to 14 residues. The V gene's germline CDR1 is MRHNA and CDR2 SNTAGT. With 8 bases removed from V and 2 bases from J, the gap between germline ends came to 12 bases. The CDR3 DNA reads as TGTGCCAGCTCTGGGACTCTAAACACCGGGGAGCTGTTTTTT. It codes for CASSGTLNTGELFF.

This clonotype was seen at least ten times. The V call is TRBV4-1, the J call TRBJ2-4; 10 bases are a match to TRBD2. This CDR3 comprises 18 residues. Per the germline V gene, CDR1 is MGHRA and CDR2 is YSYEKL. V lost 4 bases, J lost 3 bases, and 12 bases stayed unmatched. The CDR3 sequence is CASSRLLLAGDDKNIQYF. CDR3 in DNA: TGCGCCAGCAGCCGCCTCCTCCTAGCGGGGGATGACAAAAACATTCAGTACTTC.

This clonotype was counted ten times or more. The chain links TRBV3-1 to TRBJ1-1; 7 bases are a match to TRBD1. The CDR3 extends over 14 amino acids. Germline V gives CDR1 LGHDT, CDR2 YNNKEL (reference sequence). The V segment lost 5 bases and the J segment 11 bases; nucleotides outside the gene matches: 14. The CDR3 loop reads CASSDTGGQVVAFF. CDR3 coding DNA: TGTGCCAGCAGCGATACGGGCGGACAGGTCGTGGCTTTCTTT.

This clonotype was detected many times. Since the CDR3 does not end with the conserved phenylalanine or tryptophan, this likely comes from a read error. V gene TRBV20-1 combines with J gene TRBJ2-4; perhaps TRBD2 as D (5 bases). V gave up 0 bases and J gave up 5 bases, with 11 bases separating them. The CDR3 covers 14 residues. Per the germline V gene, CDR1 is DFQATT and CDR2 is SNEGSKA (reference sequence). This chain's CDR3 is CSARDLGAENIQYN. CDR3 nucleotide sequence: TGCAGTGCTAGAGATCTTGGAGCGGAAAACATTCAGTACAAC.

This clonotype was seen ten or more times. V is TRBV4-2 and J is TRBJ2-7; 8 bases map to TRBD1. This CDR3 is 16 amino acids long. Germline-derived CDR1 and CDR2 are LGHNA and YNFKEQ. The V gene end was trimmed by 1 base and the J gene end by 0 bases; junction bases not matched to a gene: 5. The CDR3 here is CASSQGGTGDSYEQYF. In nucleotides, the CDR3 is TGTGCCAGCAGCCAAGGTGGGACAGGTGACTCCTACGAGCAGTACTTC.